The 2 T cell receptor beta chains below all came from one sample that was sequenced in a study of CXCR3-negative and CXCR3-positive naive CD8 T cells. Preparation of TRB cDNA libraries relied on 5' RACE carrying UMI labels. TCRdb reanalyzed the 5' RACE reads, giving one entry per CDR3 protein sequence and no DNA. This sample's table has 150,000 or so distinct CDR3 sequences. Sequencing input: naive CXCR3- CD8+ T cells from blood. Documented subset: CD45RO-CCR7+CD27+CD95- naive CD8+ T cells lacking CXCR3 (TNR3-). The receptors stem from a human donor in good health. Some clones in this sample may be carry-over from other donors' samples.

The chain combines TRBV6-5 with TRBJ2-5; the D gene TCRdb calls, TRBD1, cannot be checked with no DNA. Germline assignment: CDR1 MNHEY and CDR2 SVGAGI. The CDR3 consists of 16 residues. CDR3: CASSTTGTGIGETQYF.

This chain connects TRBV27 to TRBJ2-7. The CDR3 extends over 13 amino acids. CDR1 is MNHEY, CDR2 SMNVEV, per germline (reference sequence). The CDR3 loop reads CASSFSVGDEQYF.